This T cell receptor beta chain was sequenced for a study of blood T cell repertoires in COVID-19. Turning to the study itself: T cells, B-cell-depleted T cells, or PBMCs supplied cDNA or gDNA.

Recruitment covered 20 to 25 US areas and drew participants whose ages spanned about 18 to 90 years. Original analysis: Researchers report that nucleated cell counts were estimated from reference gene primer amplification. The repertoire was sequenced with immunoSEQ multiplex PCR; TCRdb's copy has only in-frame clones and lacks some. V and J calls and clone size are those listed in that table; D and trimming were worked out from the DNA. In the table there are a few hundred thousand clones, roughly 89% of which are singletons. The CDR3 loop spans 16 amino acids. Germline-derived CDR1 and CDR2 are MGHDK and SYGVNS. The ends lost 5 bases at V and 5 bases at J; junction bases unmatched: 12.

V and J are TRBV25-1 and TRBJ1-1, with 9 bases matching TRBD1. Material: PBMCs or T cells enriched from blood (not recorded which). The clonotype comes from a woman aged 45 to 65 who had been exposed to COVID-19. CDR3 amino acids: CASSRRGGQGSTEAFF. DNA for the CDR3: TGTGCCAGCAGTCGTAGGGGTGGACAGGGGAGTACTGAAGCTTTCTTT.